The 23 T cell receptor beta chains below all came from one sample that was sequenced in a study of identical twins. MiXCR, run by TCRdb on the 5' RACE reads, gives a single entry per CDR3 protein. Of 1.5 million to 2 million distinct CDR3 sequences in the sample, less than 40% are singletons; the top ten hold about 0.27%. Sample: cord blood. The source is a newborn girl in good health.

J is TRBJ2-5 and V is TRBV2; D may be TRBD1 or TRBD2 (5 bases each). Trimming stripped 8 bases from V and 1 base from J, with 14 bases between. Germline CDR1 and CDR2: SNHLY and FYNNEI. CDR3 length: 14 residues. In DNA, the CDR3 is TGTGCCAGCCGGGAAGGGGCAGTCCAAGAGACCCAGTACTTC. Translating it yields CASREGAVQETQYF.

The table lists this clonotype with a few counts. The V and J genes are TRBV27 and TRBJ2-1; D ambiguous. Deletions cut 8 bases from V and 0 bases from J, with 11 bases between. Germline loops: CDR1 MNHEY, CDR2 SMNVEV (reference sequence). The CDR3 sequence is 14 residues long. CDR3: CASFSPSSYNEQFF. The CDR3 DNA sequence: TGTGCCAGCTTCAGCCCCAGCTCCTACAATGAGCAGTTCTTC.

The chain employs TRBV5-1 and TRBJ1-3; no reliable D call. The germline V gene has CDR1 SGHRS and CDR2 YFSETQ. This CDR3 is built from 16 residues. Trimming took 0 bases from V and 0 from J, leaving 10 bases between them. The CDR3 here is CASSLERQSSGNTIYF. Here the CDR3 DNA reads TGCGCCAGCAGCTTGGAACGGCAGAGCTCTGGAAACACCATATATTTT.

The rearrangement uses TRBV12-3 or TRBV12-4 and TRBJ1-2; 8 bases line up with TRBD1. V was pared by 1 base and J by 2 bases, with 6 bases of the junction left unmatched. This CDR3 is 16 amino acids long. This chain's CDR3 is CASSLVQGGGNYGYTF. CDR3 nucleotides: TGTGCCAGCAGTTTAGTACAGGGGGGTGGGAACTATGGCTACACCTTC.

The chain recombines TRBV28 with TRBJ2-5; D call uncertain. This CDR3 has 12 residues. V was trimmed by 7 bases and J by 5 bases, leaving 11 bases between them. Germline V gene data show CDR1 as MDHEN and CDR2 as SYDVKM. The CDR3 DNA follows: TGTGCCAGCACCACCTTCCTGGAGACCCAGTACTTC. Translating gives CASTTFLETQYF.

The chain links TRBV19 to TRBJ2-1; 7 bases are a match to TRBD1. CDR1 is LNHDA, CDR2 SQIVND, per germline (reference sequence). The V and J ends lost 4 bases and 4 bases, in that order; junction bases with no gene match: 4. The CDR3 is 14 residues long. CDR3 bases: TGTGCCAGTAGTAGGGACAGACCATACAATGAGCAGTTCTTC. Protein sequence: CASSRDRPYNEQFF.

The J gene is TRBJ2-1, the V gene TRBV4-2; TRBD2 aligns across 11 bases. V gave up 0 bases and J gave up 3 bases; unmatched junction bases: 4. The CDR3 is 17 amino acids. Germline lookup yields CDR1 LGHNA and CDR2 YNFKEQ. The CDR3 here is CASSQDVAGGRYNEQFF. The CDR3 region has the DNA TGTGCCAGCAGCCAAGATGTAGCGGGAGGGCGCTACAATGAGCAGTTCTTC.

The chain is built from TRBV27 and TRBJ2-3, with D possibly matching TRBD2 (5 bases). V was shortened by 2 bases and J by 4 bases, with 13 bases between the two germline ends. The CDR3 is 15 residues long. The germline CDR1 and CDR2 sequences are MNHEY and SMNVEV (reference sequence). CDR3 loop: CASSLEGYVADTQYF. The CDR3 nucleotides read TGTGCCAGCAGTTTAGAGGGTTACGTCGCAGATACGCAGTATTTT.

Here the CDR3 reads CASSYGGQANQPQHF. The CDR3 nucleotides are TGTGCCAGCAGTTACGGGGGCCAAGCTAATCAGCCCCAGCATTTT. The gene calls are TRBV6-2 or TRBV6-3 and TRBJ1-5, with TRBD1 as a possible D gene (6 bases). With 2 bases removed from V and 4 bases from J, the gap between germline ends came to 12 bases. The V gene's germline CDR1 is MNHEY and CDR2 SVGEGT. The CDR3 covers 15 residues.

In DNA, the CDR3 is TGTGCCAGCAGCCCCTATTCGTGGGAGACCCAGTACTTC. Residues: CASSPYSWETQYF. The chain joins TRBV5-6 to TRBJ2-5; D not resolved. The length of the CDR3 is 13 residues. Germline CDR1 and CDR2: SGHDT and YYEEEE. Trimming stripped 4 bases from V and 5 bases from J, with 12 bases between. Full variable domain (outside the CDR3, taken from reference TRBV5-6 and TRBJ2-5): DAGVTQSPTHLIKTRGQQVTLRCSPKSGHDTVSWYQQALGQGPQFIFQYYEEEERQRGNFPDRFSGHQFPNYSSELNVNALLLGDSALYLCASSPYSWETQYFGPGTRLLVL.

This clonotype showed up just a few times. This chain uses TRBV29-1 with TRBJ2-7; 7 bases align to TRBD2. The CDR3 runs to 12 residues. CDR1 and CDR2 from the germline V gene are SQVTM and ANQGSEA. Trimming took 4 bases from V and 4 from J; bases not matched to a gene: 4. CDR3 sequence (DNA): TGCAGCGTTGCCCAGGGAGGGTACGAGCAGTACTTC. Translated: CSVAQGGYEQYF.

The CDR3 reads CASSQRVRLAINNEQFF. The DNA for the CDR3 is TGCGCCAGCAGCCAAAGAGTGAGACTAGCGATCAACAATGAGCAGTTCTTC. This sequence joins TRBV4-1 and TRBJ2-1; 8 bases align to TRBD2. V lost 2 bases and J lost 5; bases outside the gene matches: 11. The CDR3 consists of 17 residues. In germline, CDR1 is MGHRA, CDR2 YSYEKL.

Here the CDR3 reads CSARGPSGRGNEQYF. CDR3 DNA: TGCAGTGCTAGAGGACCTAGCGGGAGGGGCAATGAGCAGTACTTC. The chain recombines TRBV20-1 with TRBJ2-5; TRBD2 agrees at 12 bases. The V segment lost 1 base and the J segment 11 bases; nucleotides outside the gene matches: 11. From germline, CDR1 is DFQATT and CDR2 SNEGSKA (reference sequence). The CDR3 length is 15 residues.

The rearrangement joins TRBV7-2 to TRBJ2-1; 10 nucleotides line up with TRBD2. The CDR3 spans 19 residues. Germline assignment: CDR1 SGHTA and CDR2 FQGNSA. V dropped 2 bases and J dropped 0; count of bases not matched to a gene: 10. The CDR3 coding sequence is TGTGCCAGCAGCTTATTGTCTAGCGGGAGCCCAAGCTCCTACAATGAGCAGTTCTTC. Translation gives CASSLLSSGSPSSYNEQFF.

In regard to this clonotype: This sequence may be a read error, since a much larger clone differs from it by one base. CDR3 in DNA: TGTGCCAGCAGCTTAGCAGCCCCTAGTTACAATGAGCAGTACTTC. Protein sequence: CASSLAAPSYNEQYF. The chain couples TRBV7-2 to TRBJ2-5; the D is unclear. Germline-derived CDR1 and CDR2 are SGHTA and FQGNSA. V gave up 0 bases and J gave up 11 bases, with 19 bases separating them. The CDR3 loop spans 15 amino acids.

V usage is TRBV5-1 and J usage is TRBJ2-1; a possible D gene is TRBD1 (6 bases). Trimming left V 6 bases short and J 5 bases short, with 15 bases between. Germline V gene sequence: CDR1 SGHRS, CDR2 YFSETQ. CDR3 length: 14 amino acids. Here the CDR3 DNA reads TGCGCCAGCACCCACGGACAGCCCAACAATGAGCAGTTCTTC. Amino acids: CASTHGQPNNEQFF.

V and J are TRBV2 and TRBJ2-3; the D is unclear. This CDR3 is 12 amino acids long. V gave up 6 bases and J gave up 4 bases, with 8 bases separating them. Per the germline V gene, CDR1 is SNHLY and CDR2 is FYNNEI. Here the CDR3 reads CASRDVPDTQYF. Written as DNA, the CDR3 is TGTGCCAGCAGGGACGTTCCAGATACGCAGTATTTT.

This clonotype occurred a few times. The chain employs TRBV2 and TRBJ2-4; 10 bases map to TRBD2. Trimming cost V 5 bases and J 8 bases; bases outside gene matches: 9. CDR3 length equals 15 residues. CDR1 and CDR2 from the germline V gene are SNHLY and FYNNEI. CDR3 coding DNA: TGTGCCAGCAGTATCGAGCGGGGGGGCCCGGACATTCAGTACTTC. Protein: CASSIERGGPDIQYF.

This clonotype was seen a few times. The V and J genes are TRBV9 and TRBJ2-7, with D perhaps matching TRBD1 (5 bases). The V gene lost 4 bases and the J gene lost 2 bases, with 19 bases spanning the gap. This CDR3 has 16 residues. Germline V gene sequence: CDR1 SGDLS, CDR2 YYNGEE. The CDR3 DNA is TGTGCCAGCAGCCCGGATCACGGACAAGGGGCCTACGAGCAGTACTTC. This sequence encodes CASSPDHGQGAYEQYF.

This clonotype was seen a few times. The chain employs TRBV30 and TRBJ1-4, with D maybe TRBD1 (6 bases). Deletions cut 7 bases from V and 10 bases from J, with 19 bases between. CDR1 and CDR2 (germline): GTSNPN, SVGIG (reference sequence). The CDR3 spans 13 residues. CDR3 nucleotides: TGTGCCTTCCGACAGGAACTATGGGGAAAACTGTTTTTT. It translates to CAFRQELWGKLFF.

This clonotype was counted only a few times. The germline gene is not matched at one end of the junction; a read error may be the cause. The chain is built from TRBV7-6 and TRBJ1-2, with TRBD1 matching over 7 bases. Germline CDR1 and CDR2: SGHVS and FNYEAQ. This CDR3 contains 15 residues. The CDR3 loop reads CAGSFTAGGNYGYTF. CDR3 in DNA: TGTGCCGGCAGCTTTACGGCAGGGGGGAACTATGGCTACACCTTC.

The chain couples TRBV29-1 to TRBJ2-7; D unclear. Germline CDR1 SQVTM, CDR2 ANQGSEA. The CDR3 sequence is 13 residues long. The V and J ends lost 1 base and 4 bases respectively, with 11 bases between them. The CDR3 is CSVEGGSRYEQYF. DNA for the CDR3: TGCAGCGTTGAAGGGGGTTCTCGGTACGAGCAGTACTTC.

The V and J genes are TRBV11-2 and TRBJ2-1, with D tentatively TRBD1 (6 bases). CDR3 length: 11 amino acids. Germline CDR1 SGHAT, CDR2 FQNNGV. V shed 4 bases and J shed 12 bases, with 10 bases lying between them. CDR3 sequence: CASSSPRGQFF. The CDR3 DNA reads as TGTGCCAGCAGCTCGCCCAGGGGGCAGTTCTTC. Full variable domain (outside the CDR3, taken from reference TRBV11-2 and TRBJ2-1): EAGVAQSPRYKIIEKRQSVAFWCNPISGHATLYWYQQILGQGPKLLIQFQNNGVVDDSQLPKDRFSAERLKGVDSTLKIQPAKLEDSAVYLCASSSPRGQFFGPGTRLTVL.